This T cell receptor (beta chain) is drawn from a study of cytomegalovirus exposure and HLA in healthy donors. Whole-study results and caveats: Later findings reportedly placed an Asian-associated ancestry cluster below the approximately 630-donor mean for N-insertions. Some segments of the V type, notably TRBV6-2 and TRBV6-3, were excluded as indistinguishable.

Notes on this clone: Its antigen remains unknown.

The CDR3 has 13 residues. Deletions cut 2 bases from V and 4 bases from J, with 8 bases between. The germline V gene has CDR1 MNHEY and CDR2 SVGAGI. PCR involved 60 Vbeta and 13 Jbeta primers. The repertoire was sequenced with immunoSEQ multiplex PCR; TCRdb's copy has only in-frame clones and lacks some. Of about 140,000 clones listed, approximately 70% are singletons. The sequence was obtained from a woman under 40 in good health and CMV-seronegative. The V and J genes are TRBV6-5 and TRBJ1-1; possibly TRBD1 for D (5 bases). The specimen sequenced was PBMCs. CDR3 coding DNA: TGTGCCAGCAGTTACGGGGGAGGCACTGAAGCTTTCTTT. Protein: CASSYGGGTEAFF.